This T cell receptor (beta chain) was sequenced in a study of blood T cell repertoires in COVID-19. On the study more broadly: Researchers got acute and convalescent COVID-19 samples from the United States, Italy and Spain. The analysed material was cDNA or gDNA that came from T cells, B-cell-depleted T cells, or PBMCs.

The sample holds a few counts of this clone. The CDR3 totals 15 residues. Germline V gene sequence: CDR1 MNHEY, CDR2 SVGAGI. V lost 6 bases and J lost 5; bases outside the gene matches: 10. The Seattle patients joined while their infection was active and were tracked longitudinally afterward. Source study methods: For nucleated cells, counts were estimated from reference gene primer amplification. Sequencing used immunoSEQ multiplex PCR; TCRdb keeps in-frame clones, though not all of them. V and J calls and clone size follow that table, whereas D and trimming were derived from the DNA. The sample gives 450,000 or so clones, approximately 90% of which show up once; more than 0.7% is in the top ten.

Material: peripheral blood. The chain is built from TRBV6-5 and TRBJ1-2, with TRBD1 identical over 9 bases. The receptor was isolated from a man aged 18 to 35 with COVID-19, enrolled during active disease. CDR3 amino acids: CASRAGQGEFYGYTF. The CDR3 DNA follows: TGTGCCAGCAGGGCGGGACAGGGTGAATTTTATGGCTACACCTTC.